These T cell receptor beta chains were read from a single sample in a study of T cells in Graves' hyperthyroidism and ophthalmopathy. TCRdb reprocessed the multiplex PCR reads with MiXCR, giving one entry per CDR3 protein. The data show hundreds of thousands of distinct CDR3 sequences, roughly 15% seen once. The sequenced sample consisted of blood. The receptor set was obtained from a woman between 45 and 60 years old with Graves' ophthalmopathy. CDR3s include the opening cysteine and the closing phenylalanine or tryptophan. The order of the fields is V gene, clone size, J gene, D gene, CDR3 protein, CDR3 DNA. The D gene is left open where the match is weak. Clone size is stated in some rows and not others, as once, few, many or a class when expanded.

v_gene: TRBV7-2
abundance: many
j_gene: TRBJ2-7
d_gene: TRBD1
CDR3aa: CASSFRQGSYEQYF
CDR3nt: TGTGCCAGCAGCTTCCGACAGGGCTCCTACGAGCAGTACTTC

v_gene: TRBV10-3
abundance: NA
j_gene: TRBJ2-5
d_gene: NA
CDR3aa: CAISESTYRVLGGTQYF
CDR3nt: TGTGCCATCAGTGAGTCGACCTACAGGGTCTTGGGAGGGACCCAGTACTTC

v_gene: TRBV12-3/TRBV12-4
abundance: many
j_gene: TRBJ2-7
d_gene: TRBD1
CDR3aa: CASRPDRGYEQYF
CDR3nt: TGTGCCAGCAGACCGGACAGGGGTTACGAGCAGTACTTC

v_gene: TRBV5-5
abundance: many
j_gene: TRBJ2-3
d_gene: TRBD1
CDR3aa: CASSPTGQGGADTQYF
CDR3nt: TGTGCCAGCAGCCCTACTGGACAGGGGGGCGCAGATACGCAGTATTTT

v_gene: TRBV6-1
abundance: NA
j_gene: TRBJ2-7
d_gene: NA
CDR3aa: CASSELAFEQYF
CDR3nt: TGTGCCAGCAGTGAACTAGCTTTCGAGCAGTACTTC

v_gene: TRBV20-1
abundance: many
j_gene: TRBJ2-7
d_gene: TRBD2
CDR3aa: CSARDRIAGNYEQYF
CDR3nt: TGCAGTGCTAGAGATCGGATAGCGGGGAATTACGAGCAGTACTTC

v_gene: TRBV7-6
abundance: many
j_gene: TRBJ2-7
d_gene: TRBD2
CDR3aa: CASSSLAGVGEQYF
CDR3nt: TGTGCCAGCAGCTCGCTAGCGGGAGTGGGTGAGCAGTACTTC

v_gene: TRBV29-1
abundance: few
j_gene: TRBJ1-4
d_gene: NA
CDR3aa: CSVGIGGHNEKLFF
CDR3nt: TGCAGCGTTGGGATCGGGGGACATAATGAAAAACTGTTTTTT

v_gene: TRBV20-1
abundance: NA
j_gene: TRBJ2-3
d_gene: NA
CDR3aa: CSARGTGDTQYF
CDR3nt: TGCAGTGCTAGGGGGACGGGCGATACGCAGTATTTT

v_gene: TRBV27
abundance: few
j_gene: TRBJ2-7
d_gene: TRBD1
CDR3aa: CASRRQGTNHEQYF
CDR3nt: TGTGCCAGCAGGCGACAGGGGACAAATCACGAGCAGTACTTC

v_gene: TRBV11-1
abundance: many
j_gene: TRBJ2-3
d_gene: TRBD2
CDR3aa: CASSRTGTSGVNTDTQYF
CDR3nt: TGTGCCAGCAGCCGAACCGGGACTAGCGGGGTGAACACAGATACGCAGTATTTT

v_gene: TRBV7-2
abundance: many
j_gene: TRBJ2-7
d_gene: NA
CDR3aa: CASSPPGPAREQYF
CDR3nt: TGTGCCAGCAGCCCACCGGGGCCAGCGCGGGAGCAGTACTTC

v_gene: TRBV4-3
abundance: few
j_gene: TRBJ2-7
d_gene: NA
CDR3aa: CASSQAGPPTEQYF
CDR3nt: TGCGCCAGCAGCCAAGCGGGACCTCCGACCGAGCAGTACTTC

v_gene: TRBV4-1
abundance: few
j_gene: TRBJ2-1
d_gene: NA
CDR3aa: CASSQAARRESSYNEQFF
CDR3nt: TGCGCCAGCAGCCAAGCAGCTCGGCGGGAAAGCTCCTACAATGAGCAGTTCTTC

v_gene: TRBV6-5
abundance: few
j_gene: TRBJ2-1
d_gene: NA
CDR3aa: CASSYRGVTYNEQFF
CDR3nt: TGTGCCAGCAGTTACCGTGGGGTAACTTACAATGAGCAGTTCTTC

v_gene: TRBV27
abundance: NA
j_gene: TRBJ2-1
d_gene: TRBD2
CDR3aa: CASSSSRGLAGGPYNEQFF
CDR3nt: TGTGCCAGCAGTTCGTCCAGGGGATTAGCGGGAGGACCCTACAATGAGCAGTTCTTC

v_gene: TRBV7-2
abundance: many
j_gene: TRBJ2-7
d_gene: NA
CDR3aa: CASSYLRESYEQYF
CDR3nt: TGTGCCAGCAGCTATCTCAGGGAATCCTACGAGCAGTACTTC

v_gene: TRBV28
abundance: NA
j_gene: TRBJ1-1
d_gene: TRBD1
CDR3aa: CASRGQGRNTEAFF
CDR3nt: TGTGCCAGCAGGGGACAGGGCAGGAACACTGAAGCTTTCTTT

v_gene: TRBV7-9
abundance: NA
j_gene: TRBJ2-1
d_gene: TRBD2
CDR3aa: CASRFSGRNEQFF
CDR3nt: TGTGCCAGCAGATTTAGCGGGAGGAATGAGCAGTTCTTC

v_gene: TRBV5-1
abundance: many
j_gene: TRBJ1-1
d_gene: TRBD1
CDR3aa: CASSLTGPNTEAFF
CDR3nt: TGTGCCAGCAGTCTGACAGGGCCGAACACTGAAGCTTTCTTT

v_gene: TRBV10-3
abundance: few
j_gene: TRBJ2-1
d_gene: TRBD1
CDR3aa: CAITNRDRGLDEQFF
CDR3nt: TGTGCCATCACTAACCGGGACAGGGGGCTTGATGAGCAGTTCTTC

v_gene: TRBV4-1
abundance: NA
j_gene: TRBJ1-5
d_gene: NA
CDR3aa: CASSQPVSNQPQHF
CDR3nt: TGCGCCAGCAGCCAACCCGTTAGCAATCAGCCCCAGCATTTT

v_gene: TRBV7-9
abundance: NA
j_gene: TRBJ2-7
d_gene: NA
CDR3aa: CASSSRPISYEQYF
CDR3nt: TGTGCCAGCAGCTCGCGACCGATTTCCTACGAGCAGTACTTC

v_gene: TRBV20-1
abundance: NA
j_gene: TRBJ2-7
d_gene: NA
CDR3aa: CSAPGRRPYEQYF
CDR3nt: TGCAGTGCTCCGGGACGCCGCCCATACGAGCAGTACTTC

v_gene: TRBV7-3
abundance: many
j_gene: TRBJ2-7
d_gene: NA
CDR3aa: CASSLGPDYEQYF
CDR3nt: TGTGCCAGCAGCCTGGGTCCAGACTACGAGCAGTACTTC

v_gene: TRBV18
abundance: many
j_gene: TRBJ2-7
d_gene: NA
CDR3aa: CASSPPEGVAGWNEQYF
CDR3nt: TGTGCCAGCTCACCACCGGAGGGGGTGGCAGGATGGAACGAGCAGTACTTC

v_gene: TRBV6-5
abundance: many
j_gene: TRBJ2-7
d_gene: NA
CDR3aa: CASSYSRDSYEQYF
CDR3nt: TGTGCCAGCAGTTACTCCCGGGACTCCTACGAGCAGTACTTC

v_gene: TRBV19
abundance: NA
j_gene: TRBJ2-1
d_gene: TRBD1
CDR3aa: CASSIGDRRSSYNEQFF
CDR3nt: TGTGCCAGTAGTATAGGGGACAGGAGGAGCTCCTACAATGAGCAGTTCTTC

v_gene: TRBV9
abundance: few
j_gene: TRBJ1-5
d_gene: NA
CDR3aa: CASSVDPQGYQPQHF
CDR3nt: TGTGCCAGCAGCGTTGACCCGCAAGGGTATCAGCCCCAGCATTTT

v_gene: TRBV10-2
abundance: many
j_gene: TRBJ2-1
d_gene: NA
CDR3aa: CASSDWRYNEQFF
CDR3nt: TGCGCCAGCAGTGATTGGCGGTACAATGAGCAGTTCTTC

v_gene: TRBV18
abundance: many
j_gene: TRBJ2-1
d_gene: NA
CDR3aa: CASSPPPGHNYNEQFF
CDR3nt: TGTGCCAGCTCACCACCACCGGGACACAATTACAATGAGCAGTTCTTC

v_gene: TRBV10-3
abundance: NA
j_gene: TRBJ2-1
d_gene: TRBD2
CDR3aa: CAISGVAGIRNEQFF
CDR3nt: TGTGCCATCAGTGGAGTAGCGGGAATAAGGAATGAGCAGTTCTTC

v_gene: TRBV6-2/TRBV6-3
abundance: once
j_gene: TRBJ2-3
d_gene: NA
CDR3aa: CASRGQGTSTDTQYF
CDR3nt: TGTGCCAGCAGAGGGCAGGGGACTAGCACAGATACGCAGTATTTT

v_gene: TRBV29-1
abundance: many
j_gene: TRBJ2-3
d_gene: TRBD1
CDR3aa: CSVEDRKASTDTQYF
CDR3nt: TGCAGCGTTGAGGACAGGAAGGCTAGCACAGATACGCAGTATTTT

v_gene: TRBV19
abundance: few
j_gene: TRBJ2-6
d_gene: NA
CDR3aa: CASRPGRLSGANVLTF
CDR3nt: TGTGCCAGTAGACCGGGACGCCTCTCTGGGGCCAACGTCCTGACTTTC

v_gene: TRBV20-1
abundance: few
j_gene: TRBJ2-7
d_gene: TRBD1
CDR3aa: CSANRQGTYEQYF
CDR3nt: TGCAGTGCTAATAGACAGGGAACCTACGAGCAGTACTTC

v_gene: TRBV14
abundance: few
j_gene: TRBJ2-5
d_gene: NA
CDR3aa: CASSQAGSGETQYF
CDR3nt: TGTGCCAGCAGCCAAGCTGGGAGCGGAGAGACCCAGTACTTC

v_gene: TRBV18
abundance: many
j_gene: TRBJ1-5
d_gene: TRBD1
CDR3aa: CASSPTLGTGPTSNQPQHF
CDR3nt: TGTGCCAGCTCACCAACACTAGGGACAGGGCCCACTAGCAATCAGCCCCAGCATTTT

v_gene: TRBV7-8
abundance: many
j_gene: TRBJ2-7
d_gene: TRBD2
CDR3aa: CASSPGLAGGPFEQYF
CDR3nt: TGTGCCAGCAGCCCCGGACTAGCGGGAGGGCCGTTCGAGCAGTACTTC

v_gene: TRBV7-3
abundance: few
j_gene: TRBJ2-2
d_gene: TRBD2
CDR3aa: CASSRGLAGELFF
CDR3nt: TGTGCCAGCAGCCGGGGACTAGCCGGGGAGCTGTTTTTT

v_gene: TRBV24-1
abundance: many
j_gene: TRBJ1-5
d_gene: NA
CDR3aa: CATSPYSNQPQHF
CDR3nt: TGTGCCACCAGTCCATATAGCAATCAGCCCCAGCATTTT

v_gene: TRBV5-1
abundance: NA
j_gene: TRBJ1-2
d_gene: TRBD1
CDR3aa: CASSLASSQGAGYTF
CDR3nt: TGCGCCAGCAGCTTGGCCTCTAGCCAGGGGGCTGGCTACACCTTC

v_gene: TRBV2
abundance: few
j_gene: TRBJ2-5
d_gene: NA
CDR3aa: CASREQRETQYF
CDR3nt: TGTGCCAGCAGGGAGCAGAGGGAGACCCAGTACTTC

v_gene: TRBV5-8
abundance: few
j_gene: TRBJ1-3
d_gene: NA
CDR3aa: CASTPERFLSGNTIYF
CDR3nt: TGTGCCAGCACCCCGGAACGGTTCCTCTCTGGAAACACCATATATTTT

v_gene: TRBV11-2
abundance: many
j_gene: TRBJ2-7
d_gene: TRBD2
CDR3aa: CASSLELASGSYEQYF
CDR3nt: TGTGCCAGCAGCTTAGAGCTTGCTAGCGGCTCCTACGAGCAGTACTTC

v_gene: TRBV6-1
abundance: many
j_gene: TRBJ2-1
d_gene: NA
CDR3aa: CASRLPRDTSEQFF
CDR3nt: TGTGCCAGCAGGCTCCCGAGGGACACCAGCGAGCAGTTCTTC

v_gene: TRBV9
abundance: many
j_gene: TRBJ2-5
d_gene: TRBD2
CDR3aa: CASSVFGRASETQYF
CDR3nt: TGTGCCAGCAGCGTATTCGGGAGGGCCTCAGAGACCCAGTACTTC

v_gene: TRBV18
abundance: few
j_gene: TRBJ1-3
d_gene: NA
CDR3aa: CASSPPNRSSGNTIYF
CDR3nt: TGTGCCAGCTCACCACCGAATAGAAGCTCTGGAAACACCATATATTTT

v_gene: TRBV7-9
abundance: many
j_gene: TRBJ2-1
d_gene: NA
CDR3aa: CASAAPGVGEQFF
CDR3nt: TGTGCCAGCGCGGCCCCGGGCGTAGGCGAGCAGTTCTTC

v_gene: TRBV28
abundance: NA
j_gene: TRBJ2-1
d_gene: TRBD2
CDR3aa: CASSFLAGGGSYNEQFF
CDR3nt: TGTGCCAGCAGTTTCCTTGCGGGAGGGGGCTCCTACAATGAGCAGTTCTTC

v_gene: TRBV29-1
abundance: NA
j_gene: TRBJ2-1
d_gene: NA
CDR3aa: CSVEASRSVYNEQFF
CDR3nt: TGCAGCGTTGAAGCTTCAAGGTCGGTCTACAATGAGCAGTTCTTC